The following is a TCR beta chain sequence with its context. The target antigen is unknown. This sample is part of a study of cytomegalovirus exposure and HLA in healthy donors. Study-level findings and limits: An observed cluster of highly shared sequence variants was recorded as a likely sequencing artifact. In a later analysis, a genetic analysis reported fewer productive-TCR N-insertions in an Asian-associated ancestry cluster than the cohort average. DRB1 showed the most TCR associations and HLA-C the fewest in a later analysis, as rates varied by HLA locus. Rarity characterized most TCR sequences, yet some public TCRs appeared in many donors.

The CDR3 runs 14 residues. Germline V gene lookup returns CDR1 MNHNY and CDR2 SVGAGI (reference sequence). V was pared by 7 bases and J by 2 bases, with 7 bases of the junction left unmatched. PCR primers comprised 60 Vbeta and 13 Jbeta primers. Produced via immunoSEQ multiplex PCR; TCRdb's table is partial and in-frame only. The table includes under 95,000 clones, around 80% detected once. This clonotype was sampled from a male donor in good health and CMV-seronegative. The genes are TRBV6-6 and TRBJ2-7, with 8 bases that match TRBD1. Input material: PBMCs. The CDR3 DNA sequence: TGTGCCAGCACCTCCGGGACAGGCACCTACGAGCAGTACTTC. Translation gives CASTSGTGTYEQYF.